The rows below give T cell receptor beta chains drawn from one sample of a study of shared clonotypes between healthy human individuals. Some clones are missing from TCRdb's copy, which holds only in-frame ones; the method was immunoSEQ multiplex PCR. The profile shows fewer than 850,000 clones, roughly 96% of them singletons. Sequencing was done on a sample of naive CD8+ T cells sorted from blood. All receptors derive from a man younger than 45 in good health. The CDR3 runs from the conserved cysteine through the conserved F or W. A D gene is named only where the DNA matches it firmly. Where a row states a size, it is once, few, many or the class of an expanded clone; other rows omit it.

j_call d_call v_call clone_size cdr3_aa cdr3_nt
TRBJ2-7 . TRBV2 . CASSEHAGELREQYF TGTGCCAGCAGTGAACATGCAGGGGAACTAAGAGAGCAGTACTTC
TRBJ1-5 . TRBV19 . CASSLWNLNQPQHF TGTGCCAGTAGTTTATGGAACTTGAATCAGCCCCAGCATTTT
TRBJ2-7 TRBD1 TRBV5-5 many CASSWDRGHEQYF TGTGCCAGCAGCTGGGACAGGGGCCACGAGCAGTACTTC
TRBJ2-4 TRBD1 TRBV19 . CASLGQIENIQYF TGTGCCAGTCTGGGACAGATAGAAAACATTCAGTACTTC
TRBJ1-2 . TRBV27 . CASSLPGNYGYTF TGTGCCAGCAGTTTACCCGGGAACTATGGCTACACCTTC
TRBJ2-7 . TRBV28 . CASTARDSAYYEQYF TGTGCCAGCACGGCCCGAGACAGCGCTTACTACGAGCAGTACTTC
TRBJ1-3 . TRBV29-1 . CSVAGRDGNTIYF TGCAGCGTTGCCGGCAGGGATGGAAACACCATATATTTT
TRBJ2-7 TRBD2 TRBV7-9 . CASSSLTGTSGGAYEQYF TGTGCCAGCAGCTCCCTAACCGGGACTAGCGGTGGGGCCTACGAGCAGTACTTC
TRBJ2-1 TRBD1 TRBV9 once CASSKGQGALDEQFF TGTGCCAGCAGCAAGGGACAGGGGGCGTTGGATGAGCAGTTCTTC
TRBJ2-1 TRBD2 TRBV9 once CASSEGTSGNNEQFF TGTGCCAGCAGCGAGGGGACTAGCGGTAACAATGAGCAGTTCTTC
TRBJ2-3 . TRBV2 . CASTGMETDTQYF TGTGCCAGCACTGGGATGGAGACAGATACGCAGTATTTT
TRBJ2-7 TRBD1 TRBV27 . CASSIRTGYSYEQYF TGTGCCAGCAGTATACGGACAGGGTATTCCTACGAGCAGTACTTC
TRBJ1-5 . TRBV27 . CASSYPNQPQHF TGTGCCAGCAGTTACCCCAATCAGCCCCAGCATTTT
TRBJ2-3 TRBD1 TRBV27 . CASSPGTVISTDTQYF TGTGCCAGCAGTCCAGGGACAGTCATAAGCACAGATACGCAGTATTTT
TRBJ1-4 TRBD1 TRBV28 . CASSPSGGVNEKLFF TGTGCCAGCAGTCCGTCAGGGGGCGTTAATGAAAAACTGTTTTTT
TRBJ2-7 . TRBV28 . CASSYLPGGVREQYF TGTGCCAGCAGTTACCTTCCGGGTGGGGTGAGAGAGCAGTACTTC
TRBJ2-7 . TRBV9 . CASSVGDSSYEQYF TGTGCCAGCAGCGTAGGTGACAGCTCCTACGAGCAGTACTTC
TRBJ1-1 . TRBV6-6 once CASSRPGEAFF TGTGCCAGCAGTAGGCCGGGGGAAGCTTTCTTT
TRBJ2-1 TRBD2 TRBV2 . CASIRGLAEHNEQFF TGTGCCAGCATTAGAGGACTAGCGGAGCACAATGAGCAGTTCTTC
TRBJ1-3 . TRBV9 . CASSVDGGTGNTIYF TGTGCCAGCAGCGTAGATGGGGGCACTGGAAACACCATATATTTT
TRBJ2-2 . TRBV7-3 once CASSLIGTGELFF TGTGCCAGCAGCTTAATTGGGACCGGGGAGCTGTTTTTT
TRBJ2-7 . TRBV30 . CAWSVLSYEQYF TGTGCCTGGAGTGTACTGAGCTACGAGCAGTACTTC
TRBJ1-1 . TRBV7-6 . CASSLGEATEAFF TGTGCCAGCAGCTTAGGGGAGGCCACTGAAGCTTTCTTT
TRBJ1-5 TRBD1 TRBV28 . CASSLKRQGSNQPQHF TGTGCCAGCAGCCTTAAAAGACAGGGAAGCAATCAGCCCCAGCATTTT
TRBJ2-7 . TRBV7-9 . CASSRTGALLDEQYF TGTGCCAGCAGTCGCACAGGCGCCCTCTTAGACGAGCAGTACTTC
TRBJ1-1 . TRBV27 . CASSLRRGGTEAFF TGTGCCAGCAGTCTACGTCGCGGTGGCACTGAAGCTTTCTTT
TRBJ2-7 . TRBV19 once CASSTSTGGTEQYF TGTGCCAGTAGTACCTCGACAGGCGGTACAGAGCAGTACTTC
TRBJ2-7 . TRBV7-6 . CASSSPLASSSYEQYF TGTGCCAGCAGCTCCCCACTAGCTTCGAGCTCCTACGAGCAGTACTTC
TRBJ2-7 TRBD2 TRBV7-9 . CASSGRTSTVGEQYF TGTGCCAGCAGCGGGCGGACTAGTACAGTGGGCGAGCAGTACTTC
TRBJ2-1 TRBD2 TRBV2 . CASSELAGDNEQFF TGTGCCAGCAGTGAGCTAGCGGGAGACAATGAGCAGTTCTTC
TRBJ1-5 TRBD1 TRBV28 . CASSFRDRGPQHF TGTGCCAGCAGTTTCCGGGACAGGGGGCCCCAGCATTTT
TRBJ2-1 . TRBV29-1 . CSVETGTMGNEQFF TGCAGCGTCGAGACTGGGACAATGGGCAATGAGCAGTTCTTC
TRBJ1-2 TRBD1 TRBV29-1 . CSVEARDSDGYTF TGCAGCGTTGAAGCGAGGGACAGTGATGGCTACACCTTC
TRBJ1-1 . TRBV7-9 . CAADTDKKPEAFF TGTGCCGCTGACACGGACAAAAAGCCTGAAGCTTTCTTT
TRBJ2-7 TRBD1 TRBV7-9 . CASSRAGQGQYEQYF TGTGCCAGCAGCCGGGCGGGACAGGGTCAATACGAGCAGTACTTC
TRBJ2-2 . TRBV7-6 . CASSLKPVNTGELFF TGTGCCAGCAGCTTAAAACCCGTGAACACCGGGGAGCTGTTTTTT
TRBJ2-7 TRBD2 TRBV28 . CASTVGDYSYEQYF TGTGCCAGCACCGTCGGGGACTACTCCTACGAGCAGTACTTC
TRBJ2-1 TRBD2 TRBV4-1 . CASTLRTSGRSGSYNEQFF TGCGCCAGCACCCTAAGGACTAGCGGGAGAAGTGGGTCCTACAATGAGCAGTTCTTC
TRBJ2-7 TRBD2 TRBV27 . CASSGSGRSYEQYF TGTGCCAGCAGTGGTAGCGGGAGAAGCTACGAGCAGTACTTC
TRBJ2-1 . TRBV11-2 . CASNQMSDEQFF TGTGCCAGCAACCAAATGTCCGATGAGCAGTTCTTC
TRBJ2-5 TRBD2 TRBV9 . CASSVLGGSGGARETQYF TGTGCCAGCAGCGTCTTAGGAGGTTCGGGAGGGGCTCGGGAGACCCAGTACTTC
TRBJ2-7 TRBD1 TRBV5-4 . CASSWGQGFGEQYF TGTGCCAGCAGCTGGGGACAGGGGTTCGGCGAGCAGTACTTC